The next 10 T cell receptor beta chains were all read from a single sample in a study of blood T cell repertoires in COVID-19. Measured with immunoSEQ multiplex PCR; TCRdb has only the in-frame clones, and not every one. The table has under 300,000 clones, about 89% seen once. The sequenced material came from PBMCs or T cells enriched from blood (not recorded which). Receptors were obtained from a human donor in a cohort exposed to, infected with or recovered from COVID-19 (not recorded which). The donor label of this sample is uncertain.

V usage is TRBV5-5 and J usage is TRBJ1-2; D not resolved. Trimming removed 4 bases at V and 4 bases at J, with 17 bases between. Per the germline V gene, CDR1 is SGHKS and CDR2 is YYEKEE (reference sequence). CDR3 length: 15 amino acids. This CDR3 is CASSLIPTAIYGYTF. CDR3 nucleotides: TGTGCCAGCAGCCTGATTCCCACCGCGATCTATGGCTACACCTTC.

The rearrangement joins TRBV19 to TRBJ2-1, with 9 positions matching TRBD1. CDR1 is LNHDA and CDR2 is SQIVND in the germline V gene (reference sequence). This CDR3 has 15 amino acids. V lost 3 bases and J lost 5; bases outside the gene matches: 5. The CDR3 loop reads CASSIRDRVNNEQFF. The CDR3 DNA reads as TGTGCCAGTAGTATCCGGGACAGGGTGAACAATGAGCAGTTCTTC.

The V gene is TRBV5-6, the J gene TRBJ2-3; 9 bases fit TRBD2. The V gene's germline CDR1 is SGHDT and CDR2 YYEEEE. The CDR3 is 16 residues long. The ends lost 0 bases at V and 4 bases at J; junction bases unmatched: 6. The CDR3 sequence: CASSLEAGGLSDTQYF. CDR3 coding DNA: TGTGCCAGCAGCTTGGAGGCGGGGGGGCTATCAGATACGCAGTATTTT.

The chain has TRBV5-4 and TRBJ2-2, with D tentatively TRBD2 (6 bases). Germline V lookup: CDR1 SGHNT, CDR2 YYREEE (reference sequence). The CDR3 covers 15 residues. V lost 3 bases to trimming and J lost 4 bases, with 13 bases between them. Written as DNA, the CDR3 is TGTGCCAGCAGCTCTTCACTAGCACCCACCGGGGAGCTGTTTTTT. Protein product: CASSSSLAPTGELFF. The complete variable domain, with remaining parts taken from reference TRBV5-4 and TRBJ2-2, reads ETGVTQSPTHLIKTRGQQVTLRCSSQSGHNTVSWYQQALGQGPQFIFQYYREEENGRGNFPPRFSGLQFPNYSSELNVNALELDDSALYLCASSSSLAPTGELFFGEGSRLTVL.

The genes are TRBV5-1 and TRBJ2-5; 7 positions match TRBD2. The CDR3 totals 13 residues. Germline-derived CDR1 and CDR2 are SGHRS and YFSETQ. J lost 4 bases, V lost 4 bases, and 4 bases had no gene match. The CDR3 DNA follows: TGCGCCAGCAGCGGGGAGGGACTAGAGACCCAGTACTTC. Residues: CASSGEGLETQYF.

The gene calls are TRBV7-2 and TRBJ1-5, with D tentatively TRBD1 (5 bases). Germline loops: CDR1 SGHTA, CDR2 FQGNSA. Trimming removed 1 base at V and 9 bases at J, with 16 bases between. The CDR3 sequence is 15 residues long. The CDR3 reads CASSLGRQGSSPQHF. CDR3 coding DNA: TGTGCCAGCAGCTTAGGTAGGCAGGGTTCCTCGCCCCAGCATTTT.

Written as DNA, the CDR3 is TGCGCCAGCAGCCAAGATCAACAGGATGAAGCTTTCTTT. Its protein product is CASSQDQQDEAFF. The chain employs TRBV4-1 and TRBJ1-1, with D perhaps matching TRBD1 (5 bases). The CDR3 length is 13 residues. V gave up 0 bases and J gave up 7 bases, with 9 bases separating them. CDR1 and CDR2 (germline): MGHRA, YSYEKL.

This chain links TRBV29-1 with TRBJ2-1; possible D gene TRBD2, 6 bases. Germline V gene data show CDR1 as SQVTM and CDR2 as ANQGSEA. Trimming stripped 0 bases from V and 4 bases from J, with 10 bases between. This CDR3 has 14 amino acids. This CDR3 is CSVEEGGVYNEQFF. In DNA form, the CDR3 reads TGCAGCGTTGAAGAAGGAGGGGTATACAATGAGCAGTTCTTC.

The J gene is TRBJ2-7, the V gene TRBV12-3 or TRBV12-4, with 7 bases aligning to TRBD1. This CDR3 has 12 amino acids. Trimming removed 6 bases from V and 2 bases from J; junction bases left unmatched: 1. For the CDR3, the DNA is TGTGCCAGCAGGACAGGGACCTACGAGCAGTACTTC. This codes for CASRTGTYEQYF.

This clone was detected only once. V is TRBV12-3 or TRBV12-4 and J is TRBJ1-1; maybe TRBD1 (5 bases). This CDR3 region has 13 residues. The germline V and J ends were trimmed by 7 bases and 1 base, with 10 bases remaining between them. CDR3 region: CASIIQGNTEAFF. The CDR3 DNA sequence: TGTGCCAGCATTATCCAGGGGAACACTGAAGCTTTCTTT.